The present T cell receptor beta chain was sequenced within a study of blood T cell repertoires in COVID-19. Looking at the study overall: The United States, Italy and Spain were the sources of the acute and convalescent COVID-19 samples.

Sequenced by immunoSEQ multiplex PCR; TCRdb stores in-frame clones only, minus some. The sample lists under 250,000 clones, 80% to 90% occurring once. This sequence was found in a woman in her twenties or thirties with acute COVID-19. Sequencing input: PBMCs or T cells enriched from blood (not recorded which).

The CDR3 is CASSLGSRVAEAFF. Written as DNA, the CDR3 is TGTGCCAGCAGCTTAGGCTCCAGGGTCGCTGAAGCTTTCTTT. The V call is TRBV7-2, the J call TRBJ1-1; D is possibly TRBD1 (5 bases). The CDR3 consists of 14 residues. Looked up from germline, CDR1 is SGHTA and CDR2 is FQGNSA. V was shortened by 1 base and J by 6 bases, with 12 bases between the two germline ends.